This T cell receptor beta chain was identified in a study of glioma-infiltrating T cells after dendritic cell vaccination. Trimming removed 5 bases from V and 3 bases from J, with 10 bases in between. The CDR3 sequence is 14 residues long. CDR1 and CDR2 from the germline V gene are PRHDT and FYEKMQ (reference sequence). The data were produced by immunoSEQ multiplex PCR, yet TCRdb's version contains in-frame clones alone and is incomplete. The table lists some 70,000 clones, roughly 79% of them singletons, with 6.5% to 10% in the top ten. This chain joins TRBV13 and TRBJ1-4, with D uncertain. The receptor comes from a human donor with glioblastoma. Here the sequenced sample was blood, taken before dendritic cell vaccination. The CDR3, as DNA: TGTGCCAGCAGCCCCAACAGAGCTAATGAAAAACTGTTTTTT. Protein: CASSPNRANEKLFF.